One and the same sample provided the 24 T cell receptor beta chains below, sequenced in a study of CD8+CD57+ T cells in acquired aplastic anemia (dated by TCRdb to 2016 to 2018). Sequenced using an Illumina HiSeq 2000. Genomic DNA was used as template for profiling of TCR beta VDJ combinations and CDR3 sequences. TCRdb itself trimmed the public reads at Q25 with fastp, ran MiXCR and retained productive beta chains. Each CDR3 protein appears once, grouped with its most common genes and DNA. Within this sample are about 110,000 distinct CDR3 sequences, with around 49% of them counted one time only. The leading ten clones occupy about a third of the sample. The sample was sorted CD4+, CD8+, or CD8+CD57+ T cells (not recorded which) from PBMCs. Receptors were obtained from a human donor in good health, serving as a control.

About this clonotype: No conserved phenylalanine or tryptophan ends this CDR3, so it is likely a read error. The chain recombines TRBV10-3 with TRBJ1-2; D is possibly TRBD1 (5 bases). The CDR3 sequence is 11 residues long. The germline V gene encodes CDR1 ENHRY and CDR2 SYGVKD. Trimming pared 8 bases from V and 4 bases from J, leaving 8 bases between. CDR3: CAIGAAYGYTI. The CDR3 nucleotides are TGTGCCATCGGGGCAGCCTATGGCTACACCATC.

The CDR3 DNA reads as TGTGCCAGCAGTGACACAGGCACTATCTCCTACGAGCAGTACTTC. Amino acid sequence: CASSDTGTISYEQYF. This chain connects TRBV6-1 to TRBJ2-7; D is possibly TRBD1 (5 bases). With 3 bases removed from V and 0 bases from J, the gap between germline ends came to 12 bases. The CDR3 extends over 15 amino acids. In germline, CDR1 is MNHNS, CDR2 SASEGT.

CDR3 residues: CASSPSVIRRHGELFF. CDR3 DNA sequence: TGTGCCAGCAGCCCATCCGTCATAAGGCGTCACGGGGAGCTGTTTTTT. The chain couples TRBV11-2 to TRBJ2-2; D remains ambiguous. The germline V gene encodes CDR1 SGHAT and CDR2 FQNNGV. This CDR3 comprises 16 residues. Trimming removed 5 bases from V and 7 bases from J, with 20 bases in between.

The chain has TRBV6-2 or TRBV6-3 and TRBJ2-7; TRBD1 matches at 8 bases. The V segment lost 0 bases and the J segment 3 bases; nucleotides outside the gene matches: 1. This CDR3 contains 14 residues. Germline CDR1 and CDR2: MNHEY and SVGEGT. The CDR3 DNA sequence: TGTGCCAGCAGTTACTCGGGGACAGGCTACGAGCAGTACTTC. Its protein is CASSYSGTGYEQYF.

This clonotype was recorded many times. This sequence joins TRBV20-1 and TRBJ1-2; 8 bases agree with TRBD1. The CDR3 covers 15 residues. Germline assignment: CDR1 DFQATT and CDR2 SNEGSKA (reference sequence). V lost 3 bases and J lost 3; bases outside the gene matches: 9. The CDR3 loop reads CSASTPGGKDYGYTF. CDR3 bases: TGCAGTGCTAGCACACCAGGGGGCAAGGACTATGGCTACACCTTC.

Concerning this clonotype itself: An end of the junction does not agree with germline; a read error may underlie this. J is TRBJ2-5 and V is TRBV24-1, with 9 bases identical to TRBD1. The length of the CDR3 is 17 residues. Germline V lookup: CDR1 KGHDR, CDR2 SFDVKD. The CDR3 region has the DNA TGTGCCATCAGTGATTTCTACGGGAGGACAGGGGAGGAGACCCAGTACTTC. Residues: CAISDFYGRTGEETQYF.

Concerning this clonotype itself: A much larger clone differs from this one at a single base, so this may be a read error. In nucleotides, the CDR3 is TGTGCCAGCAGCCAAGATGAGGATGGAAGGGATGGCTACGCCTTC. It codes for CASSQDEDGRDGYAF. J is TRBJ1-2 and V is TRBV3-1; no definite D call. The CDR3 covers 15 residues. Germline V gene data show CDR1 as LGHDT and CDR2 as YNNKEL (reference sequence).

This clonotype was picked up a small number of times. A much bigger clone sits one base away, suggesting this may be a read error. The rearrangement joins TRBV12-3 or TRBV12-4 to TRBJ1-1, with a weak D call TRBD1 (5 bases). V dropped 8 bases and J dropped 0 bases, with 13 bases sitting between them. The CDR3 runs 14 residues. The CDR3 region has the DNA TGTGCCAGCGGTCCCGGGACGGTGAACACTGAAGCTTTCTTT. Its translation is CASGPGTVNTEAFF.

The V gene is TRBV10-3, the J gene TRBJ1-1; TRBD1 aligns across 9 bases. The V gene end was trimmed by 5 bases and the J gene end by 5 bases; junction bases not matched to a gene: 6. The CDR3 loop spans 14 amino acids. The germline CDR1 and CDR2 sequences are ENHRY and SYGVKD. CDR3 sequence: CAISTQGANTEAFF. Here the CDR3 DNA reads TGTGCCATCAGTACACAGGGGGCGAATACTGAAGCTTTCTTT.

The table lists this clonotype with many counts. This chain joins TRBV7-6 and TRBJ1-2; 11 bases match TRBD1. The CDR3 is 17 residues long. The germline V gene has CDR1 SGHVS and CDR2 FNYEAQ. V shed 1 base, J shed 6 bases, and the junction held 10 bases outside the gene matches. CDR3 protein: CASSLGATGQGEHGYTF. Here the CDR3 DNA reads TGTGCCAGCAGCTTAGGGGCGACGGGACAGGGGGAGCATGGCTACACCTTC.

The chain uses TRBV2 and TRBJ2-1; D is perhaps TRBD2 (6 bases). Per the germline V gene, CDR1 is SNHLY and CDR2 is FYNNEI. The V and J ends lost 5 bases and 5 bases respectively, with 13 bases between them. The length of the CDR3 is 14 residues. The CDR3 is CASSTSWGNNEQFF. CDR3 nucleotide sequence: TGTGCCAGCAGTACTAGCTGGGGAAACAATGAGCAGTTCTTC.

In its sample, this clonotype was seen many times. This chain connects TRBV6-2 or TRBV6-3 to TRBJ1-1; 7 nucleotides line up with TRBD1. Germline loops: CDR1 MNHEY, CDR2 SVGEGT. Germline trimming cut 6 bases from V and 4 bases from J; bases unmatched to any gene: 2. This CDR3 contains 12 residues. The CDR3 DNA sequence: TGTGCCAGCAGCCACAGGGGCACTGAAGCTTTCTTT. Translated, it gives CASSHRGTEAFF.

In its sample, this clonotype was seen a few times. In DNA form, the CDR3 reads TGTGCCAGCAGCGACGGACAGTACTATGGCTACACCTTC. This translates into CASSDGQYYGYTF. The chain is built from TRBV7-9 and TRBJ1-2; D is possibly TRBD1 (6 bases). The germline V and J ends were trimmed by 5 bases and 3 bases, with 10 bases remaining between them. Germline CDR1 reads SEHNR; CDR2 reads FQNEAQ (reference sequence). The CDR3 extends over 13 amino acids.

This clonotype was counted at least ten times. The chain has TRBV4-3 and TRBJ2-7, with a possible D match to TRBD1 (6 bases). The germline V gene encodes CDR1 LGHNA and CDR2 YSLEER. Trimming took off 0 bases at V and 6 bases at J, with 12 bases between the two ends. The CDR3 sequence is 14 residues long. For the CDR3, the DNA is TGCGCCAGCAGCCAAGACCAGGGGCCTCGCGAGCAGTACTTC. Its protein is CASSQDQGPREQYF.

A word on this clonotype: The germline gene is not matched at one end of the junction; a read error may be the cause. The chain recombines TRBV3-1 with TRBJ1-6; TRBD1 matches at 7 bases. The CDR3 spans 15 residues. The germline gives CDR1 LGHDT, CDR2 YNNKEL (reference sequence). CDR3 amino acids: CARSLLKTGYAPLHF. DNA of the CDR3: TGTGCCCGCAGCCTATTAAAGACAGGGTATGCACCCCTCCACTTT.

V is TRBV20-1 and J is TRBJ2-7; D gene ambiguous. Deletions cut 6 bases from V and 2 bases from J, with 14 bases between. The CDR3 consists of 13 residues. Germline loops: CDR1 DFQATT, CDR2 SNEGSKA (reference sequence). CDR3 sequence reads: CSASTPSAYEQYF. The CDR3, as DNA: TGCAGTGCCAGCACCCCAAGCGCCTACGAGCAGTACTTC.

This clonotype was seen repeatedly, ten times or more. This rearrangement joins TRBV7-2 to TRBJ2-7; 7 bases line up with TRBD2. The length of the CDR3 is 15 residues. Germline trimming cut 5 bases from V and 0 bases from J; bases unmatched to any gene: 7. Germline V gene data show CDR1 as SGHTA and CDR2 as FQGNSA. The CDR3 here is CASSRNWDYSYEQYF. CDR3 nucleotide sequence: TGTGCCAGCAGCCGAAATTGGGACTACTCCTACGAGCAGTACTTC.

This clonotype was recorded at least ten times. This rearrangement joins TRBV19 to TRBJ2-1, with 7 bases matching TRBD2. After removal of 1 base from V and 0 bases from J, the junction contained 15 bases not matched to a gene. Germline assignment: CDR1 LNHDA and CDR2 SQIVND (reference sequence). The CDR3 extends over 20 amino acids. Written as DNA, the CDR3 is TGTGCCAGTAGTATAGTTTTAGGCCTAGCGGACCCGAGCTCCTACAATGAGCAGTTCTTC. Translating gives CASSIVLGLADPSSYNEQFF.

This sequence joins TRBV15 and TRBJ2-7, with TRBD2 identical over 8 bases. CDR1 is LNHNV and CDR2 is YYDKDF in the germline V gene (reference sequence). The junction had 12 bases not matched to a gene; V was cut back by 5 bases and J by 9 bases. CDR3 size: 14 residues. The CDR3 loop reads CATSPGGAGDTQYF. The CDR3 DNA is TGTGCCACCAGCCCCGGGGGGGCAGGAGATACGCAGTACTTC.

This clonotype was counted at least ten times. In nucleotides, the CDR3 is TGTGCCAGCAGCCACCTTGCTTCGCGACAGGGGGCTTTTGGAAACACCATATATTTT. The encoded protein is CASSHLASRQGAFGNTIYF. The chain employs TRBV13 and TRBJ1-3; TRBD1 matches at 10 bases. The J segment lost 3 bases and the V segment lost 5 bases, leaving 16 bases of the junction unmatched. The CDR3 has 19 amino acids. Germline loops: CDR1 PRHDT, CDR2 FYEKMQ (reference sequence).

In this sample, this clonotype turned up many times. The genes are TRBV29-1 and TRBJ2-7, with 7 bases that match TRBD2. Germline CDR1 and CDR2: SQVTM and ANQGSEA. The CDR3 extends over 13 amino acids. Trimming took 7 bases from V and 3 from J; bases not matched to a gene: 9. The CDR3 loop reads CSGAGGGDYEQYF. In nucleotides, the CDR3 is TGCAGCGGCGCCGGTGGGGGGGACTACGAGCAGTACTTC.

DNA for the CDR3: TGTGCCAGTAGTCCCACCGGGACAGGGATCGAAAAACTGTTTTTT. Its translation is CASSPTGTGIEKLFF. The rearrangement joins TRBV19 to TRBJ1-4; 9 bases agree with TRBD1. The CDR3 length is 15 residues. The germline CDR1 and CDR2 sequences are LNHDA and SQIVND (reference sequence). Unmatched junction bases numbered 9, after V lost 5 bases and J lost 8 bases.

At least ten counts were recorded for this clonotype. This rearrangement joins TRBV4-2 to TRBJ1-4; a weak D match, TRBD1 (5 bases). Per germline, CDR1 LGHNA and CDR2 YNFKEQ. The CDR3 is made up of 16 amino acids. V was cut by 0 bases and J by 4 bases, with 12 bases left in between. CDR3 sequence reads: CASSQDQGTGNEKLFF. In DNA form, the CDR3 reads TGTGCCAGCAGCCAAGATCAGGGAACTGGTAATGAAAAACTGTTTTTT.

This sequence joins TRBV11-2 and TRBJ2-7; D may match TRBD1 or TRBD2 (5 bases each). The germline V gene encodes CDR1 SGHAT and CDR2 FQNNGV. The CDR3 loop spans 12 amino acids. V shed 5 bases and J shed 8 bases, with 13 bases lying between them. CDR3 residues: CASSPSPGQQYF. Written as DNA, the CDR3 is TGTGCCAGCAGCCCCAGCCCGGGACAGCAGTACTTC. The whole variable domain, filled in from reference TRBV11-2 and TRBJ2-7, reads EAGVAQSPRYKIIEKRQSVAFWCNPISGHATLYWYQQILGQGPKLLIQFQNNGVVDDSQLPKDRFSAERLKGVDSTLKIQPAKLEDSAVYLCASSPSPGQQYFGPGTRLTVT.